Below, one T cell receptor beta chain is given with its context. The sample belongs to a study of cytomegalovirus exposure and HLA in healthy donors. The table came from immunoSEQ multiplex PCR; TCRdb's copy has only in-frame clones and leaves some out. The sample gives about 78,000 clones, 96% of which show up once; about 1.6% is in the top ten. This CDR3 is 15 amino acids long. The V gene's germline CDR1 is MGHDK and CDR2 SYGVNS. Trimming left V 2 bases short and J 8 bases short, with 15 bases between. Sequencing was performed on PBMCs. The rearrangement uses TRBV25-1 and TRBJ2-2; possible D gene TRBD1, 5 bases. This TCR was recovered from a man between 18 and 29 years old in good health and CMV-seropositive. For the CDR3, the DNA is TGTGCCAGCAGTGAACCCAGGGCAGGAGCGGGGGAGCTGTTTTTT. Protein: CASSEPRAGAGELFF.